Detailed here is one T cell receptor beta chain. The CDR3 contains 12 residues. V dropped 3 bases and J dropped 9 bases, with 10 bases sitting between them. This entry is derived from a study of blood T cell repertoires in COVID-19. On the study more broadly: From T cells, B-cell-depleted T cells, or PBMCs came the material, which was cDNA or gDNA.

Original processing methods: By means of reference gene primer amplification, nucleated cell counts were estimated. Sequencing was performed with immunoSEQ multiplex PCR; in TCRdb, only in-frame clones are kept and a portion is missing. For V, J and clone size, that table is used; D and trimming come from the DNA. The sample consists of over 300,000 clones, 80% to 90% of them appearing once. Individuals drawn from approximately 26 US areas were about 18 to 95 years old. Each recovered donor of Cohort 3 presented with two negative PCRs, clearance, or symptom resolution. The chain links TRBV12-3 or TRBV12-4 to TRBJ2-3; D remains ambiguous. The TCR was taken from a young man who had recovered from COVID-19. Specimen: PBMCs or T cells enriched from blood (not recorded which). This CDR3 reads CASSFSAGTQYF. DNA for the CDR3: TGTGCCAGCAGTTTTTCGGCAGGAACGCAGTATTTT.